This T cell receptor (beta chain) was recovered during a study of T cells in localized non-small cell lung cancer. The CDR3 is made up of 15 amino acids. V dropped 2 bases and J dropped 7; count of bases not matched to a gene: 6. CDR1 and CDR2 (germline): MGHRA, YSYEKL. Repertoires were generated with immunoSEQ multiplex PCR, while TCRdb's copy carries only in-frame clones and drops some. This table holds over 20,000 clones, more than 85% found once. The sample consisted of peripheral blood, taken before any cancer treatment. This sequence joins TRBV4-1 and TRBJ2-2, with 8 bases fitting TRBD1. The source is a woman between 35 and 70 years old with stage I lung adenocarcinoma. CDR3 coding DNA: TGCGCCAGCAGCCAACGGACAGGGAAAGACGGGGAGCTGTTTTTT. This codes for CASSQRTGKDGELFF.